This T cell receptor beta chain derives from a study of cytomegalovirus exposure and HLA in healthy donors. The PCR was carried out with 60 Vbeta primers and 13 Jbeta primers. Using immunoSEQ multiplex PCR, the repertoire was profiled, and TCRdb retains in-frame clones only, with some absent. Seen here are some 170,000 clones, roughly 85% observed once, and the top ten hold about a tenth. Note on this clone: Its specificity is not known.

Whole-study findings and limits: TCR beta chains associated with HLA were, in a later analysis, more clonally expanded than equally common others. Some TCR beta chains (over 150 of them) were listed as cytomegalovirus-associated. Published work reported that the classifier diagnosed cytomegalovirus status with high specificity and sensitivity.

Germline values: CDR1 SGHAT, CDR2 FQNNGV. V lost 2 bases to trimming and J lost 10 bases, with 6 bases between them. The CDR3 totals 11 residues. The receptor's source is a man between 18 and 35 years old in good health and CMV-seropositive. Specimen: PBMCs. The chain couples TRBV11-2 to TRBJ2-1; maybe TRBD2 (6 bases). The CDR3 sequence: CASSLLAEQFF. Here the CDR3 DNA reads TGTGCCAGCAGCTTACTAGCGGAGCAGTTCTTC. Full variable domain (remainder filled in from reference TRBV11-2 and TRBJ2-1): EAGVAQSPRYKIIEKRQSVAFWCNPISGHATLYWYQQILGQGPKLLIQFQNNGVVDDSQLPKDRFSAERLKGVDSTLKIQPAKLEDSAVYLCASSLLAEQFFGPGTRLTVL.